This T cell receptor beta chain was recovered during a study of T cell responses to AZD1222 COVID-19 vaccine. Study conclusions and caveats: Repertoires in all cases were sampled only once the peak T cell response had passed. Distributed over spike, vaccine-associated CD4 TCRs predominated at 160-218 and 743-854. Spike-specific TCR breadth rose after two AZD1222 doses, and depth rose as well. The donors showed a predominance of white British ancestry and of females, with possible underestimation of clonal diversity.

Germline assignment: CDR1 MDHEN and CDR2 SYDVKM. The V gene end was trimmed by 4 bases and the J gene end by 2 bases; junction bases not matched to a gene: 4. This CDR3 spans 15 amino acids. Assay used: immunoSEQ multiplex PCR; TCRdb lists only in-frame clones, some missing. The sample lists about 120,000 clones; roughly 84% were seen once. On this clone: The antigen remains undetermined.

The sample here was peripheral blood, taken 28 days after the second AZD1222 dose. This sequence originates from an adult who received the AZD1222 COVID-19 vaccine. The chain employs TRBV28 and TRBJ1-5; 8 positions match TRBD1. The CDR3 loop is CASSYRGLGNQPQHF. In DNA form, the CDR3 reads TGTGCCAGCAGTTACAGGGGGTTAGGCAATCAGCCCCAGCATTTT.